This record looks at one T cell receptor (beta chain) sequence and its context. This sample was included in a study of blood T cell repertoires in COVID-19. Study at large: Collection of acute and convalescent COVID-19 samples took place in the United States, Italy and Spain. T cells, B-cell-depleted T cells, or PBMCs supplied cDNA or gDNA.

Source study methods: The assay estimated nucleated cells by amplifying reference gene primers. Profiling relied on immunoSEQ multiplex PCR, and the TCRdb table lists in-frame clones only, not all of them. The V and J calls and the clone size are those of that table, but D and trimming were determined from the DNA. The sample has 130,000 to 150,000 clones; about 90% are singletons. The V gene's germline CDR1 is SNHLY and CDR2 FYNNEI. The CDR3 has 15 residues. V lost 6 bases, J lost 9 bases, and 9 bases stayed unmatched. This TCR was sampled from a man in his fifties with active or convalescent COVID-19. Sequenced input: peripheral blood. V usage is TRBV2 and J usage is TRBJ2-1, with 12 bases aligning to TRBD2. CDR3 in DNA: TGTGCCAGCAGGCGGACTAGCGGGATCGGGGTTGAGCAGTTCTTC. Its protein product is CASRRTSGIGVEQFF.